This is a list of T cell receptor beta chains from one sample in a study of Ad26.COV2.S vaccination and SARS-CoV-2 variants. Assay: immunoSEQ multiplex PCR; the TCRdb copy retains only in-frame clones and omits some. The repertoire has 350,000 to 600,000 clones, nearly 90% of them found once; the top ten carry 1.5% to 2%. The specimen comprised peripheral blood, sampled in a trial of Ad26.COV2.S vaccine versus placebo. These TCRs come from a person between 18 and 59 years old who received the Ad26.COV2.S COVID-19 vaccine or a placebo. The CDR3 runs from the conserved cysteine through the conserved F or W. A D gene is named only where the DNA matches it firmly. Expanded clones get a size class; other rows say once, few or many, or leave the size out.

cdr3_aa: CASGGITEAFF
cdr3_nt: TGTGCCAGCGGGGGGATCACTGAAGCTTTCTTT
v_call: TRBV27
clone_size: NA
d_call: NA
j_call: TRBJ1-1

cdr3_aa: CASSLIGSASYNEQFF
cdr3_nt: TGTGCCAGCAGCTTAATCGGGAGCGCCTCCTACAATGAGCAGTTCTTC
v_call: TRBV7-3
clone_size: NA
d_call: NA
j_call: TRBJ2-1

cdr3_aa: CASGAGTGEWKDTQYF
cdr3_nt: TGTGCCAGCGGGGCCGGGACAGGGGAGTGGAAAGATACGCAGTATTTT
v_call: TRBV2
clone_size: once
d_call: TRBD1
j_call: TRBJ2-3

cdr3_aa: CASSPPVAGKPYEQYF
cdr3_nt: TGTGCCAGCTCACCACCGGTCGCAGGGAAACCCTACGAGCAGTACTTC
v_call: TRBV18
clone_size: NA
d_call: NA
j_call: TRBJ2-7

cdr3_aa: CASSPIMGGNSYNEQFF
cdr3_nt: TGTGCCAGCAGCCCCATTATGGGAGGGAACTCCTACAATGAGCAGTTCTTC
v_call: TRBV4-2
clone_size: NA
d_call: TRBD2
j_call: TRBJ2-1

cdr3_aa: CASSEVGTPRSTEAFF
cdr3_nt: TGTGCCAGCAGTGAAGTAGGAACTCCACGGAGCACTGAAGCTTTCTTT
v_call: TRBV25-1
clone_size: few
d_call: NA
j_call: TRBJ1-1

cdr3_aa: CASSPLMTSGNYYNEQFF
cdr3_nt: TGTGCCAGCTCACCTCTAATGACTAGCGGGAACTACTACAATGAGCAGTTCTTC
v_call: TRBV18
clone_size: NA
d_call: TRBD2
j_call: TRBJ2-1

cdr3_aa: CASSISPGTLTKPQHF
cdr3_nt: TGTGCCAGTAGTATATCACCCGGGACATTGACAAAGCCCCAGCATTTT
v_call: TRBV19
clone_size: NA
d_call: NA
j_call: TRBJ1-5

cdr3_aa: CASSPWTDSGANVLTF
cdr3_nt: TGTGCCAGCAGCCCTTGGACAGACTCTGGGGCCAACGTCCTGACTTTC
v_call: TRBV28
clone_size: NA
d_call: NA
j_call: TRBJ2-6

cdr3_aa: CAWSAGGSYNSPLHF
cdr3_nt: TGTGCCTGGAGTGCAGGGGGGTCCTATAATTCACCCCTCCACTTT
v_call: TRBV30
clone_size: NA
d_call: TRBD1
j_call: TRBJ1-6

cdr3_aa: CASSLALTSGRVYNEQFF
cdr3_nt: TGTGCCAGCAGCTTGGCCCTTACTAGCGGGAGAGTCTACAATGAGCAGTTCTTC
v_call: TRBV5-4
clone_size: NA
d_call: TRBD2
j_call: TRBJ2-1

cdr3_aa: CASSLAIGQETQYF
cdr3_nt: TGTGCCAGCAGCTTAGCGATAGGCCAAGAGACCCAGTACTTC
v_call: TRBV7-2
clone_size: NA
d_call: NA
j_call: TRBJ2-5

cdr3_aa: CASSLAGGPYEQYF
cdr3_nt: TGTGCCAGCAGTTTGGCGGGAGGGCCCTACGAGCAGTACTTC
v_call: TRBV28
clone_size: NA
d_call: TRBD2
j_call: TRBJ2-7

cdr3_aa: CASTPGSGTQPQHF
cdr3_nt: TGTGCCAGCACCCCCGGGTCGGGCACTCAGCCCCAGCATTTT
v_call: TRBV19
clone_size: NA
d_call: NA
j_call: TRBJ1-5

cdr3_aa: CASSQEEGGYTF
cdr3_nt: TGTGCCAGCAGCCAAGAAGAGGGGGGCTACACCTTC
v_call: TRBV4-2
clone_size: once
d_call: NA
j_call: TRBJ1-2

cdr3_aa: CASGIGVSYEQYF
cdr3_nt: TGTGCCAGCGGTATCGGCGTATCCTACGAGCAGTACTTC
v_call: TRBV11-2
clone_size: NA
d_call: NA
j_call: TRBJ2-7

cdr3_aa: CASIDRNTNTGELFF
cdr3_nt: TGTGCCAGTATTGACAGGAACACGAACACCGGGGAGCTGTTTTTT
v_call: TRBV19
clone_size: NA
d_call: NA
j_call: TRBJ2-2

cdr3_aa: CASSLGGTGGYEQYF
cdr3_nt: TGCGCCAGCAGCTTGGGAGGGACAGGGGGTTACGAGCAGTACTTC
v_call: TRBV5-1
clone_size: NA
d_call: TRBD1
j_call: TRBJ2-7

cdr3_aa: CASSRGPGQEKLFF
cdr3_nt: TGTGCCAGCAGCCGAGGGCCAGGCCAGGAAAAACTGTTTTTT
v_call: TRBV6-5
clone_size: NA
d_call: NA
j_call: TRBJ1-4

cdr3_aa: CASSLARGGASNEQFF
cdr3_nt: TGTGCCAGCAGCTTAGCGCGGGGAGGGGCGAGCAATGAGCAGTTCTTC
v_call: TRBV7-9
clone_size: NA
d_call: TRBD2
j_call: TRBJ2-1

cdr3_aa: CSASVGGTEAFF
cdr3_nt: TGCAGTGCTAGTGTCGGGGGAACCGAAGCTTTCTTT
v_call: TRBV20-1
clone_size: NA
d_call: NA
j_call: TRBJ1-1

cdr3_aa: CASSLNSFSYEQYF
cdr3_nt: TGTGCCAGCAGCTTAAACAGCTTCTCCTACGAGCAGTACTTC
v_call: TRBV7-9
clone_size: NA
d_call: NA
j_call: TRBJ2-7

cdr3_aa: CASSVVPEARVGAFF
cdr3_nt: TGTGCCAGCAGCGTAGTACCAGAGGCTAGGGTGGGAGCTTTCTTT
v_call: TRBV9
clone_size: once
d_call: NA
j_call: TRBJ1-1

cdr3_aa: CASSQSLGSRKLFF
cdr3_nt: TGTGCCAGCAGCCAAAGCCTGGGTAGTAGGAAACTGTTTTTT
v_call: TRBV3-1/TRBV3-2
clone_size: NA
d_call: NA
j_call: TRBJ1-4

cdr3_aa: CASSPPGLGGSYNEQFF
cdr3_nt: TGTGCCAGCTCACCGCCGGGACTAGGAGGCTCCTACAATGAGCAGTTCTTC
v_call: TRBV18
clone_size: once
d_call: TRBD2
j_call: TRBJ2-1

cdr3_aa: CASSSDRASRGYTF
cdr3_nt: TGTGCCAGCAGTTCCGACAGGGCTTCGCGTGGCTACACCTTC
v_call: TRBV5-8
clone_size: NA
d_call: TRBD1
j_call: TRBJ1-2

cdr3_aa: CATSSAASGGNEQFF
cdr3_nt: TGTGCCACCAGTAGTGCGGCTAGCGGGGGCAATGAGCAGTTCTTC
v_call: TRBV24-1
clone_size: NA
d_call: TRBD2
j_call: TRBJ2-1

cdr3_aa: CASSYGGEAFF
cdr3_nt: TGTGCCAGCAGTTATGGCGGTGAAGCTTTCTTT
v_call: TRBV6-5
clone_size: NA
d_call: NA
j_call: TRBJ1-1

cdr3_aa: CASSQEPNRAREQYF
cdr3_nt: TGTGCCAGCAGCCAAGAGCCCAATAGGGCCAGGGAGCAGTACTTC
v_call: TRBV3-1/TRBV3-2
clone_size: NA
d_call: NA
j_call: TRBJ2-7

cdr3_aa: CASSLGGGGNGYTF
cdr3_nt: TGTGCCAGCAGTTTAGGCGGGGGGGGAAATGGCTACACCTTC
v_call: TRBV28
clone_size: NA
d_call: NA
j_call: TRBJ1-2

cdr3_aa: CASRAGNTIYF
cdr3_nt: TGTGCCAGCAGGGCTGGAAACACCATATATTTT
v_call: TRBV28
clone_size: NA
d_call: NA
j_call: TRBJ1-3

cdr3_aa: CASSHSLGAGGDLTDTQYF
cdr3_nt: TGCGCCAGCAGCCACTCCCTGGGGGCGGGGGGGGACTTAACAGATACGCAGTATTTT
v_call: TRBV4-3
clone_size: NA
d_call: TRBD2
j_call: TRBJ2-3

cdr3_aa: CASSQGMIPGNTIYF
cdr3_nt: TGTGCCAGCAGCCAAGGGATGATTCCTGGAAACACCATATATTTT
v_call: TRBV3-1/TRBV3-2
clone_size: NA
d_call: NA
j_call: TRBJ1-3

cdr3_aa: CASSMTGPSSGNTIYF
cdr3_nt: TGTGCCAGCAGCATGACAGGCCCCAGCTCTGGAAACACCATATATTTT
v_call: TRBV7-3
clone_size: NA
d_call: NA
j_call: TRBJ1-3

cdr3_aa: CASSVTGGSYNSPLHF
cdr3_nt: TGTGCCAGCAGTGTGACAGGGGGCTCCTATAATTCACCCCTCCACTTT
v_call: TRBV6-1
clone_size: NA
d_call: TRBD1
j_call: TRBJ1-6

cdr3_aa: CASSQALGGYSTDTQYF
cdr3_nt: TGCGCCAGCAGCCAGGCCCTAGGCGGGTATAGCACAGATACGCAGTATTTT
v_call: TRBV4-3
clone_size: NA
d_call: NA
j_call: TRBJ2-3

cdr3_aa: CASNPGFSYNSPLHF
cdr3_nt: TGTGCCAGCAACCCGGGCTTCTCCTATAATTCACCCCTCCACTTT
v_call: TRBV27
clone_size: once
d_call: NA
j_call: TRBJ1-6

cdr3_aa: CASSPTGATNTGELFF
cdr3_nt: TGTGCTAGCAGCCCGACAGGGGCTACGAACACCGGGGAGCTGTTTTTT
v_call: TRBV7-7
clone_size: NA
d_call: TRBD1
j_call: TRBJ2-2

cdr3_aa: CASSQARTGARGYTF
cdr3_nt: TGCGCCAGCAGCCAAGCCCGGACAGGGGCACGCGGCTACACCTTC
v_call: TRBV4-1
clone_size: few
d_call: TRBD1
j_call: TRBJ1-2

cdr3_aa: CASIWASKETQYF
cdr3_nt: TGTGCCAGCATCTGGGCCTCGAAAGAGACCCAGTACTTC
v_call: TRBV6-5
clone_size: once
d_call: NA
j_call: TRBJ2-5

cdr3_aa: CASSPHPTEAFF
cdr3_nt: TGTGCCAGCAGCCCCCACCCAACTGAAGCTTTCTTT
v_call: TRBV5-4
clone_size: NA
d_call: NA
j_call: TRBJ1-1

cdr3_aa: CASSELSSGRALKYEQYF
cdr3_nt: TGTGCCAGCAGCGAGTTATCTAGCGGGAGGGCCTTAAAATACGAGCAGTACTTC
v_call: TRBV5-4
clone_size: NA
d_call: TRBD2
j_call: TRBJ2-7

cdr3_aa: CAGRGPTQETQYF
cdr3_nt: TGTGCCGGCAGGGGCCCAACCCAAGAGACCCAGTACTTC
v_call: TRBV6-5
clone_size: NA
d_call: NA
j_call: TRBJ2-5

cdr3_aa: CASSSTYNEQFF
cdr3_nt: TGTGCCAGCAGCTCCACCTACAATGAGCAGTTCTTC
v_call: TRBV5-4
clone_size: NA
d_call: NA
j_call: TRBJ2-1

cdr3_aa: CATSRGGQLQETQYF
cdr3_nt: TGTGCCACCAGCAGGGGGGGCCAGCTCCAAGAGACCCAGTACTTC
v_call: TRBV15
clone_size: NA
d_call: NA
j_call: TRBJ2-5

cdr3_aa: CASSTQGMGGYGYTF
cdr3_nt: TGTGCCAGCAGTACACAGGGGATGGGTGGGTATGGCTACACCTTC
v_call: TRBV27
clone_size: few
d_call: TRBD1
j_call: TRBJ1-2

cdr3_aa: CATSTKPGLAGGTDTQYF
cdr3_nt: TGTGCCACCAGCACTAAACCGGGACTAGCGGGGGGCACAGATACGCAGTATTTT
v_call: TRBV15
clone_size: NA
d_call: TRBD2
j_call: TRBJ2-3

cdr3_aa: CASSLQGLSGNTIYF
cdr3_nt: TGTGCCAGCAGCTTGCAGGGACTCTCTGGAAACACCATATATTTT
v_call: TRBV5-8
clone_size: NA
d_call: NA
j_call: TRBJ1-3

cdr3_aa: CASSFFRADTQYF
cdr3_nt: TGTGCCAGCAGCTTTTTCCGGGCTGATACGCAGTATTTT
v_call: TRBV13
clone_size: NA
d_call: NA
j_call: TRBJ2-3

cdr3_aa: CASSVLAGANTGELFF
cdr3_nt: TGTGCCAGCAGCGTACTAGCAGGGGCGAACACCGGGGAGCTGTTTTTT
v_call: TRBV9
clone_size: once
d_call: NA
j_call: TRBJ2-2

cdr3_aa: CATLRGGTDTQYF
cdr3_nt: TGTGCCACGCTGCGGGGAGGGACAGATACGCAGTATTTT
v_call: TRBV27
clone_size: NA
d_call: TRBD2
j_call: TRBJ2-3

cdr3_aa: CASSHGQPVRETQYF
cdr3_nt: TGTGCCAGCAGCCACGGACAGCCCGTCAGGGAGACCCAGTACTTC
v_call: TRBV14
clone_size: NA
d_call: NA
j_call: TRBJ2-5

cdr3_aa: CASSPRGAKQPYEQYF
cdr3_nt: TGTGCCAGCAGCCCGCGTGGGGCGAAGCAGCCATACGAGCAGTACTTC
v_call: TRBV7-6
clone_size: NA
d_call: NA
j_call: TRBJ2-7

cdr3_aa: CASSPSRDNSPLHF
cdr3_nt: TGTGCCAGCTCACCATCCAGGGATAATTCACCCCTCCACTTT
v_call: TRBV18
clone_size: once
d_call: NA
j_call: TRBJ1-6